Below are 18 T cell receptor beta chains sequenced from a single sample in a study of cytomegalovirus exposure and HLA in healthy donors. The PCR contained 60 Vbeta and 13 Jbeta primers. Sequenced by immunoSEQ multiplex PCR; TCRdb stores in-frame clones only, minus some. The table records some 170,000 clones, less than 85% of them present only once. The sample consisted of PBMCs. The receptors shown here come from a middle-aged man in good health and CMV-seronegative.

This clone has a handful of counts. The chain joins TRBV9 to TRBJ2-3; 9 positions agree with TRBD2. CDR1 is SGDLS, CDR2 YYNGEE, per germline. J lost 1 base, V lost 1 base, and 1 base had no gene match. This CDR3 spans 15 amino acids. The CDR3 loop reads CASSVSSGGTDTQYF. The CDR3, as DNA: TGTGCCAGCAGCGTATCTAGCGGGGGCACAGATACGCAGTATTTT. Drawing the rest from reference TRBV9 and TRBJ2-3, the complete variable domain is DSGVTQTPKHLITATGQRVTLRCSPRSGDLSVYWYQQSLDQGLQFLIQYYNGEERAKGNILERFSAQQFPDLHSELNLSSLELGDSALYFCASSVSSGGTDTQYFGPGTRLTVL.

The chain links TRBV5-1 to TRBJ2-2; 12 bases map to TRBD1. CDR3 length: 17 amino acids. CDR1 SGHRS and CDR2 YFSETQ come from the germline V gene. V lost 0 bases and J lost 4; bases outside the gene matches: 4. CDR3 loop: CASSLGDRGRSTGELFF. DNA of the CDR3: TGCGCCAGCAGCTTGGGGGACAGGGGGCGCAGCACCGGGGAGCTGTTTTTT.

The chain carries TRBV7-6 and TRBJ2-7; TRBD2 matches at 7 bases. This CDR3 region has 14 residues. The V gene's germline CDR1 is SGHVS and CDR2 FNYEAQ. The trim removed 5 bases at V and 0 bases at J, leaving 4 bases unmatched. CDR3 nucleotides: TGTGCCAGCAGCCTGGGGGGGGGCTCCTACGAGCAGTACTTC. It specifies CASSLGGGSYEQYF.

The J gene is TRBJ2-2, the V gene TRBV9, with a weak D call TRBD1 (6 bases). Germline values: CDR1 SGDLS, CDR2 YYNGEE. Trimming removed 5 bases at V and 6 bases at J, with 14 bases between. This CDR3 is 14 amino acids long. The CDR3 loop is CASRASTGSGELFF. The CDR3 DNA follows: TGTGCCAGCAGGGCATCCACAGGGTCCGGGGAGCTGTTTTTT.

This rearrangement joins TRBV5-4 to TRBJ2-5, with D unclear. CDR1 and CDR2 from the germline V gene are SGHNT and YYREEE (reference sequence). Trimming shortened V by 4 bases and J by 5 bases, and 18 bases separated the two germline ends. The length of the CDR3 is 15 residues. The CDR3 DNA reads as TGTGCCAGCAGCGCCCCCTTTACGGGTGGGGAGACCCAGTACTTC. As protein: CASSAPFTGGETQYF.

The CDR3 is CASSPSILITEAFF. The CDR3 DNA sequence: TGTGCCAGCAGCCCGAGTATACTTATCACTGAAGCTTTCTTT. The chain combines TRBV6-5 with TRBJ1-1; D not certain. Germline CDR1 MNHEY, CDR2 SVGAGI. The CDR3 totals 14 residues. With 6 bases removed from V and 4 bases from J, the gap between germline ends came to 15 bases.

The chain couples TRBV30 to TRBJ2-1; maybe TRBD1 (6 bases). The germline V gene encodes CDR1 GTSNPN and CDR2 SVGIG (reference sequence). V lost 1 base and J 6 bases, leaving 16 bases between the germline ends. The CDR3 sequence is 15 residues long. CDR3 nucleotide sequence: TGTGCCTGGAGTGCCCTGGGGGCCTCTTCCAATGAGCAGTTCTTC. Translation: CAWSALGASSNEQFF.

The chain is built from TRBV19 and TRBJ1-4; the match to TRBD1 covers 10 bases. The J segment lost 7 bases and the V segment lost 5 bases, leaving 7 bases of the junction unmatched. The germline gives CDR1 LNHDA, CDR2 SQIVND (reference sequence). The CDR3 has 15 residues. CDR3 residues: CASSSPGQGSEKLFF. The CDR3 region has the DNA TGTGCCAGTAGTTCACCGGGACAGGGGTCTGAAAAACTGTTTTTT.

This chain links TRBV6-5 with TRBJ2-7; 7 positions match TRBD1. Per the germline V gene, CDR1 is MNHEY and CDR2 is SVGAGI. V lost 6 bases, J lost 3 bases, and 8 bases stayed unmatched. This CDR3 is built from 14 residues. CDR3 sequence: CASRLGQEFYEQYF. In nucleotides, the CDR3 is TGTGCCAGCAGGCTAGGACAGGAGTTCTACGAGCAGTACTTC.

The rearrangement links TRBV10-3 to TRBJ2-3, with 11 bases fitting TRBD2. In germline, CDR1 is ENHRY, CDR2 SYGVKD. The CDR3 extends over 14 amino acids. J was trimmed by 5 bases and V by 10 bases; bases with no gene match: 8. This CDR3 reads CASALAGGQDTQYF. The CDR3 DNA follows: TGTGCCAGCGCTTTAGCGGGGGGGCAAGATACGCAGTATTTT.

In this sample, this clone turned up once. The chain uses TRBV5-6 and TRBJ2-5; 9 bases map to TRBD1. The V and J ends lost 5 bases and 3 bases, in that order; junction bases with no gene match: 5. Germline V gives CDR1 SGHDT, CDR2 YYEEEE. This CDR3 comprises 14 residues. The CDR3 DNA reads TGTGCCAGCAGGGGGACAGGGAGGGAAGAGACCCAGTACTTC. Amino acids: CASRGTGREETQYF.

The CDR3 here is CASRGGGRFEQYF. CDR3 sequence (DNA): TGTGCCAGCAGAGGAGGGGGCAGATTCGAGCAGTACTTC. V usage is TRBV6-1 and J usage is TRBJ2-7; D is perhaps TRBD1 (7 bases). Germline V gene data show CDR1 as MNHNS and CDR2 as SASEGT. The CDR3 length is 13 residues. V was trimmed by 6 bases and J by 6 bases, leaving 15 bases between them.

The chain combines TRBV11-2 with TRBJ1-1; TRBD1 matches 8 bases. The CDR3 covers 15 residues. Germline V gene data show CDR1 as SGHAT and CDR2 as FQNNGV. Trimming took 1 base from V and 5 from J; bases not matched to a gene: 6. The CDR3 protein is CASSLGAGGRTEAFF. CDR3 bases: TGTGCCAGCAGCTTAGGTGCAGGGGGCCGGACTGAAGCTTTCTTT. The full variable domain, in which reference TRBV11-2 and TRBJ1-1 provide the parts outside the CDR3, is EAGVAQSPRYKIIEKRQSVAFWCNPISGHATLYWYQQILGQGPKLLIQFQNNGVVDDSQLPKDRFSAERLKGVDSTLKIQPAKLEDSAVYLCASSLGAGGRTEAFFGQGTRLTVV.

The genes are TRBV4-1 and TRBJ2-7; 9 nucleotides line up with TRBD2. Germline CDR1 is MGHRA and CDR2 is YSYEKL. Germline trimming cut 0 bases from V and 5 bases from J; bases unmatched to any gene: 11. This CDR3 is 17 amino acids long. The CDR3 loop is CASSQDLTAGGPNEQYF. CDR3 in DNA: TGCGCCAGCAGCCAAGATCTGACGGCGGGGGGGCCCAACGAGCAGTACTTC.

This chain links TRBV29-1 with TRBJ1-1; D gene ambiguous. Trimming removed 8 bases at V and 5 bases at J, with 18 bases between. CDR3 length equals 13 residues. The germline V gene has CDR1 SQVTM and CDR2 ANQGSEA. CDR3 residues: CSTWVTTSTEAFF. The CDR3 DNA sequence: TGCAGCACCTGGGTGACAACGAGTACTGAAGCTTTCTTT.

The genes are TRBV21-1 and TRBJ2-5; TRBD1 reflects the table's D call only, with no check against the DNA. TRBV21-1 is a pseudogene locus. The CDR3 covers 18 residues. The CDR3 here is CASSKGCKGAGRQETQYF. Written as DNA, the CDR3 is TGTGCCAGCAGCAAAGGGTGTAAGGGGGCGGGAAGGCAAGAGACCCAGTACTTC.

The CDR3 here is CASSLAGSSYNEQFF. CDR3 nucleotides: TGCGCCAGCAGCTTGGCCGGGTCCTCCTACAATGAGCAGTTCTTC. The gene calls are TRBV5-1 and TRBJ2-1; D uncertain. Germline assignment: CDR1 SGHRS and CDR2 YFSETQ. V lost 0 bases, J lost 0 bases, and 7 bases lay in between. CDR3 length: 15 amino acids.

The chain links TRBV5-8 to TRBJ2-3, with D possibly being TRBD2 (6 bases). Germline lookup yields CDR1 SGHTS and CDR2 YDEGEE. V was pared by 1 base and J by 4 bases, with 16 bases between. The CDR3 spans 16 residues. The CDR3 DNA is TGTGCCAGCAGCTTGACCCGGGACTCACGAGCAGATACGCAGTATTTT. It is translated as CASSLTRDSRADTQYF.